The 14 T cell receptor beta chains below all came from one sample that was sequenced in a study of blood T cell repertoires in COVID-19. The data were produced by immunoSEQ multiplex PCR, yet TCRdb's version contains in-frame clones alone and is incomplete. This table holds 200,000 to 250,000 clones, under 90% found once. Sample: peripheral blood. All receptors come from a woman aged 55-69 years who had recovered from COVID-19.

CDR3 sequence: CASSLVTWSYSGEAFF. CDR3 nucleotides: TGTGCCAGCAGCTTGGTCACGTGGTCTTACTCCGGTGAAGCTTTCTTT. V and J are TRBV5-4 and TRBJ1-1; D call uncertain. V lost 0 bases and J 7 bases, leaving 19 bases between the germline ends. This CDR3 contains 16 residues. Germline CDR1 is SGHNT and CDR2 is YYREEE (reference sequence).

This clone has only a few counts. The chain employs TRBV29-1 and TRBJ1-4, with D possibly matching TRBD1 (6 bases). From germline, CDR1 is SQVTM and CDR2 ANQGSEA. CDR3 length equals 13 residues. Trimming took off 7 bases at V and 7 bases at J, with 16 bases between the two ends. The CDR3 sequence is CSAIEAGVEKLFF. The CDR3 DNA follows: TGCAGCGCTATCGAGGCAGGGGTTGAAAAACTGTTTTTT.

This clone was seen only a few times. This specimen includes other DNA sequences encoding the same CDR3. The rearrangement links TRBV18 to TRBJ2-7; no clear D. Germline values: CDR1 KGHSH, CDR2 LQKENI. This CDR3 contains 13 residues. V was trimmed by 0 bases and J by 0 bases, leaving 3 bases between them. The CDR3 sequence: CASSPPSSYEQYF. In DNA form, the CDR3 reads TGTGCCAGCTCACCACCGAGCTCCTACGAGCAGTACTTC.

This clone was observed a handful of times. This chain uses TRBV9 with TRBJ1-2; 9 bases line up with TRBD1. V trimming: 5 bases; J trimming: 0 bases; junction bases outside the gene matches: 5. The CDR3 extends over 15 amino acids. From germline, CDR1 is SGDLS and CDR2 YYNGEE. For the CDR3, the DNA is TGTGCCAGCAGTTCCGGGACAGGGACTAACTATGGCTACACCTTC. This codes for CASSSGTGTNYGYTF.

The CDR3 is CASSESQFGEKLFF. CDR3 nucleotides: TGCGCCAGCAGCGAATCGCAGTTTGGTGAAAAACTGTTTTTT. The chain carries TRBV4-1 and TRBJ1-4, with no clear D. The CDR3 spans 14 residues. The V and J ends lost 5 bases and 7 bases respectively, with 14 bases between them. The germline gives CDR1 MGHRA, CDR2 YSYEKL.

The chain carries TRBV6-6 and TRBJ1-4; 9 bases are a match to TRBD1. CDR3 length: 16 residues. Trimming took 5 bases from V and 3 from J; bases not matched to a gene: 7. Germline CDR1 and CDR2: MNHNY and SVGAGI (reference sequence). CDR3 coding DNA: TGTGCCAGCAGTACCACACAGGGGGCACCTAATGAAAAACTGTTTTTT. It specifies CASSTTQGAPNEKLFF.

The chain recombines TRBV6-5 with TRBJ1-2; no definite D call. The CDR3 length is 14 residues. The germline V gene has CDR1 MNHEY and CDR2 SVGAGI. V shed 4 bases and J shed 4 bases, with 13 bases lying between them. The CDR3 nucleotides are TGTGCCAGCAGTTTATCTATGTCATTCTATGGCTACACCTTC. Translation gives CASSLSMSFYGYTF.

This rearrangement joins TRBV12-3 or TRBV12-4 to TRBJ2-3; 7 bases map to TRBD1. Unmatched junction bases numbered 5, after V lost 7 bases and J lost 4 bases. The CDR3 extends over 13 amino acids. DNA for the CDR3: TGTGCCAGCAAACAGGGGTTGCCAGATACGCAGTATTTT. Its translation is CASKQGLPDTQYF.

The chain links TRBV30 to TRBJ1-1; D might be TRBD1 (6 bases). V was cut by 3 bases and J by 6 bases, with 17 bases left in between. The CDR3 covers 14 residues. CDR1 is GTSNPN and CDR2 is SVGIG in the germline V gene (reference sequence). In nucleotides, the CDR3 is TGTGCCTGGAGCCCAGAGGGGGGGGTCCCTGAAGCTTTCTTT. The encoded protein is CAWSPEGGVPEAFF.

This clone was found once. The V call is TRBV4-3, the J call TRBJ1-4; 7 nucleotides align to TRBD1. This CDR3 contains 14 residues. Per the germline V gene, CDR1 is LGHNA and CDR2 is YSLEER. V was pared by 0 bases and J by 8 bases, with 3 bases of the junction left unmatched. CDR3 loop: CASSQDTGEEKLFF. The CDR3, as DNA: TGCGCCAGCAGCCAAGATACAGGGGAGGAAAAACTGTTTTTT.

The gene calls are TRBV27 and TRBJ2-1; 9 nucleotides align to TRBD1. In germline, CDR1 is MNHEY, CDR2 SMNVEV (reference sequence). The CDR3 runs to 15 residues. The V and J ends lost 2 bases and 6 bases, in that order; junction bases with no gene match: 5. The CDR3 protein is CASSLQGTGPNEQFF. Here the CDR3 DNA reads TGTGCCAGCAGTTTACAAGGGACAGGGCCCAATGAGCAGTTCTTC.

This chain connects TRBV25-1 to TRBJ1-6; D possibly corresponds to TRBD1 (5 bases). The germline gives CDR1 MGHDK, CDR2 SYGVNS. The germline V and J ends were trimmed by 4 bases and 5 bases, with 12 bases remaining between them. The CDR3 contains 15 residues. The CDR3 reads CASSAGKGNNSPLHF. The CDR3 region has the DNA TGTGCCAGCAGTGCAGGGAAAGGGAATAATTCACCCCTCCACTTT.

V gene TRBV12-3 or TRBV12-4 combines with J gene TRBJ1-1; D is unclear. Trimming took off 6 bases at V and 3 bases at J, with 11 bases between the two ends. The CDR3 is made up of 13 amino acids. The DNA of the CDR3 is TGTGCCAGCAGGTATCAGGTGTACACTGAAGCTTTCTTT. Amino acids: CASRYQVYTEAFF.

The V and J genes are TRBV2 and TRBJ1-1, with 8 bases aligning to TRBD1. The CDR3 covers 15 residues. Germline CDR1 reads SNHLY; CDR2 reads FYNNEI. The V segment lost 5 bases and the J segment 3 bases; nucleotides outside the gene matches: 8. CDR3 DNA: TGTGCCAGCAGTTCTCAGGGGGCAAGAGACACTGAAGCTTTCTTT. It yields the protein CASSSQGARDTEAFF.